This T cell receptor beta chain derives from a study of T cells in Graves' hyperthyroidism and ophthalmopathy. Germline V CDR1 and CDR2: LNHDA, SQIVND (reference sequence). V lost 6 bases and J lost 3, with 5 bases in between. The CDR3 extends over 11 amino acids. Amplified TCR beta CDR3 regions derived from RNA transcripts. RT-PCR in the first round (using the HTBI primer set) targeted the TCR CDR3. TCRdb re-called the multiplex PCR reads with MiXCR, one entry per CDR3 protein. The sample holds roughly 510,000 distinct CDR3 sequences; less than 25% are singletons and the top ten take about 25%. This clonotype has only a few counts.

The chain carries TRBV19 and TRBJ1-1, with D unclear. The specimen was blood. The TCR sequence derives from a man aged 18 to 35 with Graves' hyperthyroidism. This CDR3 is CASRFHTEAFF. The CDR3 DNA is TGTGCCAGTAGGTTTCACACTGAAGCTTTCTTT.